This is a list of T cell receptor beta chains from one sample in a study of T-cell memory formation after mild COVID-19. Via MiXCR, TCRdb re-called the 5' RACE reads, giving one row per CDR3 protein. Here the sample spans 140,000 or so distinct CDR3 sequences, roughly 6.3% being singletons. Sequencing was done on a sample of PBMCs or a T cell subset sorted from them (not recorded which). These receptors were taken from an adult woman who had mild COVID-19 (a few samples of this study predate the infection). Cell type and time point are not known. Each CDR3 is given without its conserved first and last residue.

J: TRBJ1-2; V: TRBV5-1; CDR3: ASSLGTDYGYT
J: TRBJ2-3; V: TRBV7-2; CDR3: ASSARTGGRTDTQY
J: TRBJ2-1; V: TRBV14; CDR3: ASSQGPAASGPPYNEQF
J: TRBJ1-5; V: TRBV6-5; CDR3: ASSQDRVNNQPQH
J: TRBJ2-7; V: TRBV11-2; CDR3: ASSSQGSSAGQQY
J: TRBJ2-5; V: TRBV7-9; CDR3: ASSQTGLGETQY
J: TRBJ2-1; V: TRBV3-1; CDR3: ASSQVGLWQF
J: TRBJ1-5; V: TRBV5-1; CDR3: ASSLGQDNQPQH
J: TRBJ1-1; V: TRBV11-3; CDR3: ASSSNGGINTEAF
J: TRBJ2-3; V: TRBV5-1; CDR3: ASSLDTPADTQY
J: TRBJ1-2; V: TRBV12-3/TRBV12-4; CDR3: ASSLRWRDLTDGYT
J: TRBJ2-2; V: TRBV20-1; CDR3: SARMPGLAGTGELF
J: TRBJ2-3; V: TRBV29-1; CDR3: SVVLVIGYPDTQY
J: TRBJ2-2; V: TRBV20-1; CDR3: SARARLAGTGELF
J: TRBJ2-1; V: TRBV29-1; CDR3: SVDMGRRGDEQF
J: TRBJ1-1; V: TRBV12-3/TRBV12-4; CDR3: ASSFRVATEAF
J: TRBJ2-7; V: TRBV13; CDR3: ASSGRGTATYEQY
J: TRBJ1-6; V: TRBV18; CDR3: ASSPQADSPLH
J: TRBJ1-1; V: TRBV6-2/TRBV6-3; CDR3: ASTQWGDSISEAF
J: TRBJ1-1; V: TRBV18; CDR3: ASSTGQDTEAF
J: TRBJ1-4; V: TRBV25-1; CDR3: ASTRPAGGNEKLF